This entry describes one T cell receptor beta chain. Its antigen has not been determined. Per-base qualities were not stored, and no clone one base away is much larger. Each collaborating institution followed its own protocols to collect whole blood in K2EDTA tubes. For TCRbeta analysis, collaborator samples were shipped as frozen whole blood, as isolated PBMCs, or as DNA extracted from either sample type. TCRbeta CDR3 regions were amplified from genomic DNA by means of the immunoSEQ Assay, a bias-controlled multiplex PCR. Concerning the study's data processing: Within the assay, amplification of reference gene primers was used to estimate how many nucleated cells each sample contained. To quantify the absolute abundance of each unique TCRbeta CDR3 rearrangement, sequence reads were collapsed and filtered. Productive Simpson clonality was computed per sample as the square root of Simpson's diversity index over productive rearrangements. TCRdb carries this immuneACCESS record with in-frame sequences only. Its versions omit some clonotypes, under half of them owing to an unresolved V gene in the studies checked, with the rest unexplained. V, J and clone size derive from that table, while D and trimming were established from the DNA sequence. A total of some 130,000 clones appear in this sample, 65% to 80% of them only once. Of the sample, around 13% falls within the top ten clones.

This record belongs to a study of blood T cell repertoires in COVID-19 (dated by TCRdb to 2019 to 2021). Broadly, across the study: The collaborator samples originated in the United States, Italy and Spain and spanned the acute and convalescent phases of COVID-19. The prospective study material was composed of cDNA or gDNA derived from T cells, B-cell-depleted T cells, or PBMCs. Deeply sampled blood TCRbeta repertoires from subjects exposed to, actively infected with, or recovered from COVID-19 were included in the dataset. The repertoires were released in a freely available public database meant as a resource for research on the immune response to SARS-CoV-2. Samples were obtained from the ongoing ImmuneRACE study (first 160 participants) and from over a thousand subjects provided by 6 global collaborators. Nearly every sample came with metadata listing a de-identified subject ID, COVID-19 status, age in years and sex. HLA class I and class II types, where available, came from metadata supplied by the sample provider rather than from assay-based typing.

Results the study describes overall, beyond this receptor: The amount of clinical and demographic metadata varied by source and participant and was provided uncurated.

V and J are truncated by 4 bases and 2 bases respectively, leaving an intervening sequence of 18 bases. CDR1 and CDR2 are read off the germline V gene as MDHEN and SYDVKM. The CDR3 goes from the cysteine to the phenylalanine over 16 residues. The only DNA kept is the CDR3, 48 bases in frame from the first base. The TCR was taken from a man at least 80 years old with acute or convalescent COVID-19. The chain uses TRBV28 and TRBJ2-7; a tentative D match to TRBD1 spans 6 bases. Sample: peripheral blood. The CDR3 protein sequence reads: CASSSTGSGDPYEQYF. The nucleotide sequence reads TGTGCCAGCAGTTCTACAGGGAGTGGCGACCCCTACGAGCAGTACTTC.